These 19 T cell receptor beta chains came from one sample sequenced in a study of blood T cell repertoires in COVID-19. TCRdb's copy holds only in-frame clones and misses some; the assay was immunoSEQ multiplex PCR. The table shows 30,000 to 45,000 clones, with roughly 80% occurring only once. Material for sequencing was peripheral blood. The receptors come from a man aged 55 to 70 with active COVID-19.

The chain joins TRBV4-3 to TRBJ2-1; 8 positions agree with TRBD1. The V and J ends lost 6 bases and 8 bases, in that order; junction bases with no gene match: 6. CDR3 size: 13 residues. CDR1 and CDR2 (germline): LGHNA, YSLEER. The CDR3 protein is CASRDQTGDEQFF. In DNA form, the CDR3 reads TGCGCCAGCAGAGACCAGACAGGGGATGAGCAGTTCTTC.

The chain employs TRBV5-1 and TRBJ2-1, with a tentative D call TRBD2 (6 bases). Trimming took off 3 bases at V and 5 bases at J, with 18 bases between the two ends. Germline-derived CDR1 and CDR2 are SGHRS and YFSETQ. The CDR3 is 16 residues long. In DNA, the CDR3 is TGCGCCAGCAGCTGGGACTCCTCCCTTTCTAACAATGAGCAGTTCTTC. Amino acids: CASSWDSSLSNNEQFF.

This chain links TRBV27 with TRBJ2-7, with TRBD1 matching 7 bases. V shed 2 bases, J shed 3 bases, and the junction held 10 bases outside the gene matches. This CDR3 has 16 residues. CDR1 and CDR2 from the germline V gene are MNHEY and SMNVEV (reference sequence). DNA for the CDR3: TGTGCCAGCAGTTTACGCTTCCGGGACAGTCGCTACGAGCAGTACTTC. It yields the protein CASSLRFRDSRYEQYF.

The rearrangement uses TRBV6-5 and TRBJ2-2; TRBD1 is a possible D gene (5 bases). There are 15 residues in the CDR3. Between the trimmed V and J ends, which lost 6 bases and 4 bases, there was a span of 15 bases. The germline V gene encodes CDR1 MNHEY and CDR2 SVGAGI. CDR3 residues: CASRREHRSTGELFF. The CDR3 DNA follows: TGTGCCAGCAGACGAGAACACAGGAGCACCGGGGAGCTGTTTTTT.

This chain joins TRBV5-5 and TRBJ2-1; D gene ambiguous. The V gene lost 0 bases and the J gene lost 4 bases, with 11 bases spanning the gap. The CDR3 runs 15 residues. Germline-derived CDR1 and CDR2 are SGHKS and YYEKEE (reference sequence). CDR3 residues: CASSLAYSSYNEQFF. In DNA, the CDR3 is TGTGCCAGCAGCTTGGCGTACAGTTCATACAATGAGCAGTTCTTC.

This sequence joins TRBV5-4 and TRBJ2-2; TRBD2 matches at 8 bases. This CDR3 is built from 15 residues. Germline V gene lookup returns CDR1 SGHNT and CDR2 YYREEE (reference sequence). Trimming removed 6 bases from V and 0 bases from J; junction bases left unmatched: 4. CDR3 loop: CASTLAGPNTGELFF. CDR3 bases: TGTGCCAGCACCTTAGCGGGGCCGAACACCGGGGAGCTGTTTTTT. Supplemented by reference TRBV5-4 and TRBJ2-2, the full variable domain reads ETGVTQSPTHLIKTRGQQVTLRCSSQSGHNTVSWYQQALGQGPQFIFQYYREEENGRGNFPPRFSGLQFPNYSSELNVNALELDDSALYLCASTLAGPNTGELFFGEGSRLTVL.

The DNA of the CDR3 is TGTGCCAGCAGTGTGGGGCGACAGTACGAGCAGTACTTC. It codes for CASSVGRQYEQYF. The chain recombines TRBV2 with TRBJ2-7, with D perhaps matching TRBD1 (5 bases). Germline values: CDR1 SNHLY, CDR2 FYNNEI. The CDR3 loop spans 13 amino acids. Trimming took 4 bases from V and 4 from J, leaving 11 bases between them.

This clone was counted only a few times. J is TRBJ1-1 and V is TRBV6-1; 7 bases line up with TRBD1. The CDR3 runs 20 residues. The V gene end was trimmed by 1 base and the J gene end by 0 bases; junction bases not matched to a gene: 17. CDR1 is MNHNS, CDR2 SASEGT, per germline. The DNA of the CDR3 is TGTGCCAGCAGTGAAGTTCGTCCTCTAACGACAGGGTACTTGAACACTGAAGCTTTCTTT. The encoded protein is CASSEVRPLTTGYLNTEAFF.

The CDR3 DNA follows: TGTGCCAGCAGCTTAGGACTAGCGAAGAGCTCCTACAATGAGCAGTTCTTC. It codes for CASSLGLAKSSYNEQFF. V gene TRBV11-2 combines with J gene TRBJ2-1; the match to TRBD2 covers 8 bases. V shed 1 base, J shed 0 bases, and the junction held 5 bases outside the gene matches. This CDR3 is 17 amino acids long. Looked up from germline, CDR1 is SGHAT and CDR2 is FQNNGV.

This chain joins TRBV5-1 and TRBJ1-3; TRBD1 might be the D (6 bases). Per germline, CDR1 SGHRS and CDR2 YFSETQ. Trimming shortened V by 4 bases and J by 4 bases, and 15 bases separated the two germline ends. The CDR3 covers 15 residues. CDR3 in DNA: TGCGCCAGCAGCAGCACGGCAGGGGAAGGAAACACCATATATTTT. Amino acid sequence: CASSSTAGEGNTIYF. Using reference TRBV5-1 and TRBJ1-3 for the parts outside the CDR3, the full variable domain is KAGVTQTPRYLIKTRGQQVTLSCSPISGHRSVSWYQQTPGQGLQFLFEYFSETQRNKGNFPGRFSGRQFSNSRSEMNVSTLELGDSALYLCASSSTAGEGNTIYFGEGSWLTVV.

This clone was found once. The CDR3 here is CATEVKGRLAGGTDTQYF. CDR3 DNA sequence: TGTGCCACCGAGGTAAAAGGTCGGCTAGCGGGAGGGACAGATACGCAGTATTTT. This chain joins TRBV3-1 (or the pseudogene TRBV3-2) and TRBJ2-3, with TRBD2 matching 12 bases. Unmatched junction bases numbered 17, after V lost 10 bases and J lost 3 bases. CDR3 length equals 18 residues. Germline V gene lookup returns CDR1 LGHDT and CDR2 YNNKEL (reference sequence).

V usage is TRBV18 and J usage is TRBJ2-7; possibly TRBD1 for D (6 bases). CDR3 size: 14 residues. The germline CDR1 and CDR2 sequences are KGHSH and LQKENI. Trimming took 2 bases from V and 6 from J, leaving 14 bases between them. CDR3: CASSPNQGYGEQYF. In DNA, the CDR3 is TGTGCCAGCTCACCAAACCAGGGGTATGGCGAGCAGTACTTC.

The rearrangement uses TRBV5-6 and TRBJ2-1; 10 positions match TRBD1. Trimming removed 1 base from V and 9 bases from J; junction bases left unmatched: 7. The germline CDR1 and CDR2 sequences are SGHDT and YYEEEE. The CDR3 has 15 amino acids. Written as DNA, the CDR3 is TGTGCCAGCAGCTTGACCGGGACAGGGGTAAGTGAGCAGTTCTTC. As protein: CASSLTGTGVSEQFF.

This clone was seen more than once but under ten times. The chain uses TRBV4-3 and TRBJ2-7; a possible D gene is TRBD1 (6 bases). Germline V lookup: CDR1 LGHNA, CDR2 YSLEER. V was clipped by 0 bases and J by 3 bases, with 9 bases between them. This CDR3 comprises 14 residues. The CDR3 DNA reads TGCGCCAGCAGCCAAGAAGGGGGATTCTACGAGCAGTACTTC. Amino acid sequence: CASSQEGGFYEQYF.

This chain links TRBV4-3 with TRBJ1-1; 7 bases are shared with TRBD1. V was pared by 4 bases and J by 5 bases, with 10 bases of the junction left unmatched. Germline CDR1 and CDR2: LGHNA and YSLEER. CDR3 length: 15 amino acids. DNA of the CDR3: TGCGCCAGCAGCCCCCAGACAGGGTGGGCGACTGAAGCTTTCTTT. This gives the protein CASSPQTGWATEAFF.

The V and J genes are TRBV13 and TRBJ1-6; TRBD1 aligns across 7 bases. Germline lookup yields CDR1 PRHDT and CDR2 FYEKMQ (reference sequence). Unmatched junction bases numbered 7, after V lost 3 bases and J lost 2 bases. This CDR3 is built from 17 residues. The CDR3 reads CASSLGRQGPYNSPLHF. The CDR3 nucleotides read TGTGCCAGCAGCTTGGGGAGACAGGGACCCTATAATTCACCCCTCCACTTT.

Only a few counts were recorded for this clone. In DNA, the CDR3 is TGTGCCAGCAGCTTAGAGTGGGGACAGACGAACACTGAAGCTTTCTTT. This codes for CASSLEWGQTNTEAFF. This chain uses TRBV11-2 with TRBJ1-1; 7 nucleotides align to TRBD1. CDR1 and CDR2 from the germline V gene are SGHAT and FQNNGV. This CDR3 has 16 amino acids. V lost 0 bases, J lost 1 base, and 5 bases stayed unmatched.

This chain connects TRBV7-6 to TRBJ2-3; D possibly corresponds to TRBD1 (6 bases). From germline, CDR1 is SGHVS and CDR2 FNYEAQ. CDR3 length equals 16 residues. V dropped 5 bases and J dropped 2 bases, with 17 bases sitting between them. The CDR3 sequence is CASSRWGQTTTDTQYF. CDR3 in DNA: TGTGCCAGCAGCCGATGGGGACAAACAACCACAGATACGCAGTATTTT. Full variable domain (missing parts from reference TRBV7-6 and TRBJ2-3): GAGVSQSPRYKVTKRGQDVALRCDPISGHVSLYWYRQALGQGPEFLTYFNYEAQQDKSGLPNDRFSAERPEGSISTLTIQRTEQRDSAMYRCASSRWGQTTTDTQYFGPGTRLTVL.

V gene TRBV6-5 combines with J gene TRBJ1-2, with a tentative D call TRBD1 (5 bases). The CDR3 length is 13 residues. Trimming pared 11 bases from V and 8 bases from J, leaving 21 bases between. Germline V gene sequence: CDR1 MNHEY, CDR2 SVGAGI. This chain's CDR3 is CAPNPTGGVGYTF. The CDR3 DNA follows: TGTGCCCCCAACCCGACGGGGGGGGTGGGCTACACCTTC.